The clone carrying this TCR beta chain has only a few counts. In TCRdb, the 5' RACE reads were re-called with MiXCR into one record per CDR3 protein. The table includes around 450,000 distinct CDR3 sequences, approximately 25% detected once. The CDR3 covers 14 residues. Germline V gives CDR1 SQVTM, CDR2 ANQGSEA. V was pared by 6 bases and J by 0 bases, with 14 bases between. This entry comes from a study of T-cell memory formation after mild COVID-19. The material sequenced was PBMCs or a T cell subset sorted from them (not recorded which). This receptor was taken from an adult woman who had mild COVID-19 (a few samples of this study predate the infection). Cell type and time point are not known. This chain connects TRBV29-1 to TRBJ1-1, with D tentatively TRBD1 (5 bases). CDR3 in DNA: TGCAGCGTCCCCCACCAGGGATTGAACACTGAAGCTTTCTTT. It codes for CSVPHQGLNTEAFF. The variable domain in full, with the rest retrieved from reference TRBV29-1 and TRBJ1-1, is SAVISQKPSRDICQRGTSLTIQCQVDSQVTMMFWYRQQPGQSLTLIATANQGSEATYESGFVIDKFPISRPNLTFSTLTVSNMSPEDSSIYLCSVPHQGLNTEAFFGQGTRLTVV.